This entry describes one T cell receptor (beta chain). The sample comes from a study of technical replicates of blood from a few donors. Measured with immunoSEQ multiplex PCR; TCRdb has only the in-frame clones, and not every one. Here the sample spans 60,000 to 65,000 clones, over 75% being singletons. The sequence derives from a human donor in good health. Some clones in this sample may be carry-over from other donors' samples. Specimen: PBMCs.

The CDR3 loop reads CAINDGLAGTYEQYF. In DNA form, the CDR3 reads TGTGCCATCAACGATGGACTAGCGGGGACCTACGAGCAGTACTTC. The rearrangement uses TRBV10-3 and TRBJ2-7, with 12 bases matching TRBD2. CDR1 ENHRY and CDR2 SYGVKD come from the germline V gene. Trimming took 7 bases from V and 2 from J; bases not matched to a gene: 6. The CDR3 has 15 residues.